The 2 T cell receptor beta chains below come from one sample, sequenced in a study of cytomegalovirus exposure and HLA in healthy donors. 13 Jbeta primers and 60 Vbeta primers were used for the PCR. Only in-frame clones appear in the TCRdb table, and some are missing; sequencing was by immunoSEQ multiplex PCR. The sample lists over 70,000 clones, less than 80% seen once, with approximately 2.1% in the top ten. The sequencing sample was made of PBMCs. The receptor source for this set is a man aged 25 to 40 in good health and CMV-seronegative.

The rearrangement links TRBV7-9 to TRBJ2-5; D unresolved. V lost 4 bases and J lost 5, with 11 bases in between. Germline assignment: CDR1 SEHNR and CDR2 FQNEAQ (reference sequence). CDR3 size: 13 residues. The CDR3 DNA reads TGTGCCAGCAGCTCAAGATACGAGGAGACCCAGTACTTC. Translation gives CASSSRYEETQYF. The full variable domain, completed using reference TRBV7-9 and TRBJ2-5, is DTGVSQNPRHKITKRGQNVTFRCDPISEHNRLYWYRQTLGQGPEFLTYFQNEAQLEKSRLLSDRFSAERPKGSFSTLEIQRTEQGDSAMYLCASSSRYEETQYFGPGTRLLVL.

This clone has a handful of counts. This chain links TRBV28 with TRBJ2-7; TRBD1 aligns across 11 bases. V gave up 5 bases and J gave up 3 bases; unmatched junction bases: 9. The germline CDR1 and CDR2 sequences are MDHEN and SYDVKM. The CDR3 loop spans 16 amino acids. CDR3 sequence reads: CASSPRSGTGGYEQYF. CDR3 DNA sequence: TGTGCCAGCAGTCCTAGGTCCGGGACAGGGGGCTACGAGCAGTACTTC. The full variable domain, completed using reference TRBV28 and TRBJ2-7, is DVKVTQSSRYLVKRTGEKVFLECVQDMDHENMFWYRQDPGLGLRLIYFSYDVKMKEKGDIPEGYSVSREKKERFSLILESASTNQTSMYLCASSPRSGTGGYEQYFGPGTRLTVT.